A single T cell receptor beta chain is shown here with its context. The antigen remains undetermined. Patients with chemo-refractory metastatic non-small-cell lung cancer received focal radiation plus CTLA-4 blockade with ipilimumab. Libraries were prepared by immunoSEQ multiplex PCR; TCRdb keeps only in-frame clonotypes and omits some of them. The data contain around 110,000 clones, 81% of them singletons. The data are from a study of radiotherapy plus CTLA-4 blockade in lung cancer. Study overall: Objective responses emerged in around a sixth of patients, and roughly 30% attained disease control.

The V end lost 4 bases, the J end lost 5 bases, and 18 bases lay between the germline ends. The CDR3 consists of 16 residues. Per the germline V gene, CDR1 is SGHNT and CDR2 is YYREEE (reference sequence). Study observations and caveats: After radiotherapy and ipilimumab, tumor-derived clones expanded in peripheral blood. Response was reportedly best predicted by early blood T cell clone dynamics, with interferon-beta.

The chain couples TRBV5-4 to TRBJ2-2; D perhaps matches TRBD1 (5 bases). The receptor was derived from a human donor with non-small cell lung cancer that progressed on radiotherapy plus ipilimumab. Some clones in this sample may be carry-over from other donors' samples. Sequences were derived from peripheral blood, sampled from a patient treated with radiotherapy plus ipilimumab. CDR3 coding DNA: TGTGCCAGCAGCCCCGGTGTGGCAGGGTGGACCGGGGAGCTGTTTTTT. Amino acids: CASSPGVAGWTGELFF.